This T cell receptor (beta chain) was profiled in a study of CD8 T cells in seronegative destructive rheumatoid arthritis (dated by TCRdb to between 2020 and 2021). General notes on the study: Most of the eight CND-RA patients were receiving biological drugs at sampling. Researchers compared peripheral CD8+ TCRbeta repertoires from patients with CCP-negative destructive rheumatoid arthritis (CND-RA) against repertoires from newly diagnosed seropositive RA, seronegative RA and healthy controls. Comparison cohorts of seropositive RA, seronegative RA and healthy controls came from an earlier published TCRbeta dataset rather than new sequencing.

A negative result on the clinical CCP2 antibody test was shown by CND-RA patients, and progression of joint destruction was observed despite active therapy. Every CND-RA patient showed typical joint destruction in the wrists and ankles and had failed conventional anti-rheumatic therapy. Sampling of CND-RA patients was performed not at diagnosis but after long disease histories, which spanned decades in several cases. Around 45 millilitres of EDTA-anticoagulated peripheral blood were drawn from each patient. Ficoll-Paque PLUS density gradient separation was used to isolate peripheral blood mononuclear cells. AutoMACS magnetic bead positive selection was used to isolate CD8+ cells from fresh or cryopreserved PBMCs, and purity was verified by flow cytometry. Genomic DNA was extracted using Nucleospin Tissue or Tissue XS kits and then quantified on a Qubit 2.0 fluorometer. What the research found in general, with its limitations: CND-RA repertoires showed more CMV-reactive and fewer influenza A-reactive CD8+ TCRbeta sequences than controls and other RA subtypes. After adjusting for age, CND-RA patients appeared to have less diverse, more clonal CD8+ TCRbeta repertoires than other RA subtypes. Without diagnostic samples, TCR repertoire differences may partly reflect poor disease control over the years rather than being present at onset. A distinct set of enriched public clonotypes appeared to be present in CND-RA patients, and the authors interpreted this finding as support for a separate disease subset. Across the 95,000 to 150,000 clonotypes tested, no public clonotype enrichment survived Benjamini-Hochberg correction. The small size of the CND-RA cohort was acknowledged as a limitation of the study.

On this clone: This clone's antigen is unknown. Base qualities are missing; no much larger clone stands one base away.

TCRbeta sequencing used genomic DNA from CD8+ cells, following the manufacturer's instructions. A genomics technology centre in Finland performed the TCRbeta sequencing with the immunoSEQ assay. As for the original processing: Clonotype tables produced by the immunoSEQ preprocessing pipeline were converted into VDJtools format, and non-productive clonotypes were filtered out. Samples with fewer than 10,000 reads were excluded, the remaining samples were subsampled to 10,000 reads, and most of the eight CND-RA samples met this threshold. Shannon-Wiener, Simpson and clonality indices were calculated with the VDJtools CalcDiversityStats function on data subsampled to 10,000 reads. To infer antigen specificity, non-singleton TCRbeta clonotypes were hard-matched against VDJdb, with no mismatches permitted. CDR3 sequences that differed by a single amino acid (Hamming distance 1) were grouped into clusters that potentially share antigen targets. After groups were resampled to six samples, public clonotypes were tested for group enrichment with one-sided Fisher's exact tests, and this procedure was repeated ten times. TCRdb took over this immuneACCESS table, retaining in-frame rearrangements with V and J assigned. Such tables are incomplete; in checked studies, under half of the missing clones stem from an unresolved V gene, and the remainder is unexplained. V, J and clone size are taken as reported in that table, and D and trimming were inferred from the DNA itself. For this sample there are 10,000 to 15,000 clones; around four fifths appear just once. The ten top clones hold 27% of the sample.

V drops 5 bases and J drops 3 bases, leaving 10 bases in between. CDR1 and CDR2 are read off the germline V gene as MNHEY and SVGAGI. The CDR3 sequence holds 13 residues, the cysteine and phenylalanine included. The retained sequence is limited to the CDR3, 39 bases, with the frame set at the first base. The chain was built from TRBV6-5 and TRBJ1-1; TRBD1 might be the D gene, on 5 matching bases. Sequencing was performed on CD8+ T cells from blood. The receptor was derived from a woman between 30 and 55 years old with seronegative destructive rheumatoid arthritis. The DNA sequence reads TGTGCCAGCAGTCCCTCAGGGTACACTGAAGCTTTCTTT. This codes for CASSPSGYTEAFF.